The clone carrying this T cell receptor (beta chain) was found a few times. CDR1 and CDR2 (germline): SGHTA, FQGNSA. The CDR3 covers 15 residues. With 5 bases clipped from V and 6 bases from J, the junction kept 9 bases outside the gene matches. This sample stems from a study of T cells in Graves' hyperthyroidism and ophthalmopathy. On the study more broadly: Peripheral blood was obtained at initial diagnosis, preceding any treatment.

The investigators amplified TCR beta CDR3 regions from RNA transcripts. The primer set for the first-round RT-PCR of the TCR CDR3 was HTBI. TCRdb ran MiXCR on the multiplex PCR reads and lists one entry per CDR3 protein. Of approximately 380,000 distinct CDR3 sequences in the sample, around 18% were seen once. The rearrangement links TRBV7-2 to TRBJ1-5; 8 bases line up with TRBD1. Sequencing was performed on blood. This clonotype originated in a young man with Graves' ophthalmopathy. The CDR3 DNA is TGTGCCAGCAGCCCTACAGGGGGGGTTAGTCAGCCCCAGCATTTT. Its translation: CASSPTGGVSQPQHF.